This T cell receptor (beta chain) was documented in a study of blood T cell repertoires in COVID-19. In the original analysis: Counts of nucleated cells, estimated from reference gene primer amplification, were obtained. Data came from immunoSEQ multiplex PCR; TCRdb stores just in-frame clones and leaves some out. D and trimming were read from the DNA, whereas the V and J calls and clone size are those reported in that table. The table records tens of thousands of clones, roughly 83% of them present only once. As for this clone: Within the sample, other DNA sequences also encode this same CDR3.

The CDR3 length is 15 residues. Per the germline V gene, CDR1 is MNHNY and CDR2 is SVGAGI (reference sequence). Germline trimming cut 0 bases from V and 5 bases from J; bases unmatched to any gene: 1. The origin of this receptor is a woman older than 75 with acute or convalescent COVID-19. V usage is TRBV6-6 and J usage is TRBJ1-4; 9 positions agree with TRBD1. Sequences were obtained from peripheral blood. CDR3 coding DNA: TGTGCCAGCAGTTACTCGGGACAGGGAAATGAAAAACTGTTTTTT. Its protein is CASSYSGQGNEKLFF.